The sequence of this T cell receptor beta chain was determined in a study of beta chain features in type 1 diabetes (dated by TCRdb to the late 2010s). About the investigation overall: Mean age, gender distribution, total cell number and subset yield did not differ between patients and healthy donors. A total of 100 million to 140 million sorted cells were examined across all samples, and the number of cells per subset was strongly correlated with RNA yield. Naive and central memory subsets were obtained from all 28 donors, but regulatory and stem cell-like memory subsets were isolated from only 8 patients and about 8 healthy donors. The study compared the TCRB repertoires of sorted circulating CD4+ T cell subsets in recently diagnosed type 1 diabetes patients with those in matched healthy donors. Study-level results and caveats: PCR might favor shorter templates, but patient and control samples were amplified and corrected together, so any skew would affect both groups equally. At VDJ recombination sites, patients with type 1 diabetes made fewer insertions and deleted more nucleotides, a pattern implying thymic rearrangement abnormalities. Because small numbers of individuals were included in the HLA sub-analyses, any influence of HLA type on TCRB rearrangement was left unresolved. Because cDNA rather than genomic DNA was sequenced, highly expressing activated cells could have been over-represented, although no difference in activation and CD3 levels was found between groups. Naive, central memory and regulatory TCRB repertoires appeared to be more similar among patients than among healthy donors. A moderate but significant shortening of TCRB CDR3 length was observed in type 1 diabetes patients in all four CD4+ subsets.

Comments on this clone: There is no known antigen for this receptor. The record has no base qualities; no much larger clone is one base away.

All of the isolated RNA was reverse transcribed with the High Capacity cDNA Reverse Transcription Kit, so expressed TCRB transcripts were sequenced. Deep immunoSEQ sequencing was applied to naive, central memory and regulatory T cell samples, giving an average of around 3.8 million total reads per sample. Sorted cells were lysed in RLT buffer, and RNA was extracted using DNase-treated RNeasy Micro or Mini kits according to cell number. To prevent cross-contamination, each cell subset was processed individually, whereas patient and healthy donor samples were processed jointly. The immunoSEQ multiplex PCR was used to amplify TCRB sequences from cDNA, yielding 87-bp fragments that span the CDR3 region. The amplicons were sequenced using the Illumina HiSeq platform. Per the original workflow: Synthetic template baselines were used to correct PCR bias computationally, reads within Hamming distance 2 were collapsed together, and singletons that could not be merged were discarded. Reads were aligned against IMGT to assign V, D and J genes, CDR3 length and insertions or deletions at six rearrangement sites. Clonotype counts were normalized to sorted cell number within each subset before computing true diversity and Gini coefficients with the tcR R package. The overlap coefficient, calculated on TCRB nucleotide sequences, was used to quantify repertoire sharing. Out-of-frame TCRB sequences from naive cells were analyzed as a proxy for the pre-selection repertoire. The clones in this table, taken by TCRdb from immuneACCESS, are in-frame only. Not every clone is retained; where verified, under half of the shortfall comes from an unresolved V gene, and the cause of the rest is unknown. For V, J and clone size, that table is used; D and trimming come from the DNA. The sample contains a few hundred thousand clones, about 12% of them found a single time. The biggest ten clones account for 0.017% of the sample.

From a lookup of the germline V gene (reference sequence), CDR1 and CDR2 are MNHNY and SVGAGI. V loses 6 bases at its end and J loses 4 bases; junction bases beyond the gene matches: 4. The CDR3 runs 13 residues from the cysteine to the phenylalanine. Of the read, only the CDR3 DNA is kept; its 39 bases are in frame from base 1. From each donor, a single peripheral blood sample of approximately 0.11 L on average was drawn into heparinised tubes. Naive, central memory, regulatory and stem cell-like memory CD4+ T cells were sorted on a BD FACSAria II using a panel including CD45RO, CCR7, CD25, CD127, CD95 and CD27. Every sorted population had a purity above 95%. Right away, PBMCs were isolated by Lymphoprep density gradient centrifugation and were stained directly, with no culture step. So that batch effects would be minimized, each experiment stained and sorted samples in pairs, pairing one healthy donor with one patient.

The clonotype was recovered from a man aged 18 to 29 in good health. The sequencing sample was made of naive CD4+ T cells from blood. The cell subset or site label here, explained by the study, means: true naive CD4+ T cells. The rearrangement combines TRBV6-6 with TRBJ1-2; 8 bases in between match TRBD1. The CDR3 loop reads CASRTGQVYGYTF. The bases read TGTGCCAGCAGGACGGGACAGGTCTATGGCTACACCTTC.